This entry concerns a single T cell receptor beta chain. Per germline, CDR1 MNHNY and CDR2 SVGAGI (reference sequence). The CDR3 is 12 amino acids. The V gene lost 2 bases and the J gene lost 8 bases, with 6 bases spanning the gap. This record comes from a study of cytomegalovirus exposure and HLA in healthy donors. The PCR employed 60 Vbeta primers together with 13 Jbeta primers. Here immunoSEQ multiplex PCR was the method, and the copy in TCRdb shows in-frame clones only, minus some. This table holds some 200,000 clones, 62% found once. The V gene is TRBV6-6, the J gene TRBJ1-4; D gene unclear. Source material: PBMCs. The sequence derives from a man aged 40-50 years in good health and CMV-seronegative. CDR3 in amino acids: CASSYATEKLFF. The CDR3 region has the DNA TGTGCCAGCAGTTACGCGACAGAAAAACTGTTTTTT.